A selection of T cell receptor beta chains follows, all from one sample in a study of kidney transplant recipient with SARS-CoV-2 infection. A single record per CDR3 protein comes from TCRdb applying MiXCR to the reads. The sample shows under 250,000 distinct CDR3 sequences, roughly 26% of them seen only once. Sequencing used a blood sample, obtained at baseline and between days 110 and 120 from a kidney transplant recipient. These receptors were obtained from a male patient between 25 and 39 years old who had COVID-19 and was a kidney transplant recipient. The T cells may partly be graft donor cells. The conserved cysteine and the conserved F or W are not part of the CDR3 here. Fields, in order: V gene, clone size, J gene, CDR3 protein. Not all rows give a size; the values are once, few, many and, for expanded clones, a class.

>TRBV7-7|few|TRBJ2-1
ASSPAGQGRYEQF
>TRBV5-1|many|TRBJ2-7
ASSITGPAAYEQY
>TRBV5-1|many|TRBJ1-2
ASSLGTDAEYGYT
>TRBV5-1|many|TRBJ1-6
ASSLAFLSPLH
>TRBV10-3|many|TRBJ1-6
AISFDRDNSPLH
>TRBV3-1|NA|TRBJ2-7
ASALKDSSYEQY
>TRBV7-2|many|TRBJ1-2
ASSESTRDGKTYGYT
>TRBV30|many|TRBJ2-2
AWRDRGTGELF
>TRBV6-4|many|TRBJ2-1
ASSGTPTNEQF
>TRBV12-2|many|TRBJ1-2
ASRAWQTPRKTYGYT
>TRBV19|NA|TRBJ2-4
ASRGNLGNIQY
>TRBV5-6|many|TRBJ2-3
ASSARRVAFGNTQY
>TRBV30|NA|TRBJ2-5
AWSVKGARETQY
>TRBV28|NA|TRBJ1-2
ASSRVFPRRKTYGYT